A single sample is the source of the 20 T cell receptor beta chains below, sequenced in a study of memory CD4+ T cells and cytomegalovirus serostatus. This table comes from immunoSEQ multiplex PCR, and its TCRdb copy is limited to in-frame clones, with some not included. The repertoire consists of around 63,000 clones, with 70% to 80% occurring once and the leading ten covering roughly 4.7%. Single viable CD3+CD4+CD8-CD45RO+ cells were sorted as the memory CD4+ T cells. The sample consisted of memory CD4+ T cells from blood. These receptors all come from an adult in good health and CMV-seropositive.

This rearrangement joins TRBV10-3 to TRBJ2-1; 14 bases map to TRBD2. The CDR3 length is 21 residues. J gave up 6 bases and V 0 bases, and 16 bases lay outside the gene matches. Germline V gene lookup returns CDR1 ENHRY and CDR2 SYGVKD. The CDR3 region is CAISESRTSGGNRGVSNEQFF. In DNA, the CDR3 is TGTGCCATCAGTGAGTCGAGGACTAGCGGGGGGAACAGGGGAGTATCCAATGAGCAGTTCTTC.

A note on this clone: At one end the junction does not follow the germline gene, possibly because of a read error. V usage is TRBV5-1 and J usage is TRBJ2-3; TRBD2 matches at 10 bases. This CDR3 region has 16 residues. Germline-derived CDR1 and CDR2 are SGHRS and YFSETQ. In DNA, the CDR3 is TGCGCCAGCAGCTCCTCTAGCGGGGGTCCCACAAATACGCAGTATTTT. This encodes CASSSSSGGPTNTQYF.

This rearrangement joins TRBV6-1 to TRBJ2-7; D gene ambiguous. The CDR3 has 13 residues. Germline CDR1 reads MNHNS; CDR2 reads SASEGT. Between the trimmed V and J ends, which lost 6 bases and 1 base, there was a span of 10 bases. The CDR3 here is CASSPGASYEQYF. The DNA of the CDR3 is TGTGCCAGCAGCCCGGGCGCTTCCTACGAGCAGTACTTC.

This clone was seen only once. The chain uses TRBV7-9 and TRBJ2-7; either TRBD1 or TRBD2 may supply D (5 bases each). The germline V and J ends were trimmed by 11 bases and 2 bases, with 16 bases remaining between them. The CDR3 runs 13 residues. In germline, CDR1 is SEHNR, CDR2 FQNEAQ (reference sequence). Here the CDR3 DNA reads TGTGCCGCTAGTGCCGGGACCACCTACGAGCAGTACTTC. Translating gives CAASAGTTYEQYF.

The rearrangement joins TRBV2 to TRBJ2-2; 9 bases match TRBD2. Germline lookup yields CDR1 SNHLY and CDR2 FYNNEI. The CDR3 loop spans 14 amino acids. Trimming took 5 bases from V and 3 from J; bases not matched to a gene: 1. CDR3 in amino acids: CASSRTSDTGELFF. The CDR3 bases are TGTGCCAGCAGTAGGACTAGCGACACCGGGGAGCTGTTTTTT.

This chain connects TRBV5-6 to TRBJ1-2; 10 bases are shared with TRBD1. V shed 4 bases and J 4 bases; nucleotides not matched to a gene: 13. The CDR3 is 17 residues long. CDR1 and CDR2 from the germline V gene are SGHDT and YYEEEE. CDR3 amino acids: CASSQDRGRVRRYGYTF. CDR3 bases: TGTGCCAGCAGCCAAGACAGGGGGCGCGTGAGGCGCTATGGCTACACCTTC.

This rearrangement joins TRBV5-5 to TRBJ2-7; the D gene is possibly TRBD2 (6 bases). The germline V gene encodes CDR1 SGHKS and CDR2 YYEKEE (reference sequence). This CDR3 has 14 amino acids. V was pared by 4 bases and J by 4 bases, with 15 bases between. In DNA form, the CDR3 reads TGTGCCAGCAGCGGTATCGCGGGGCAATACGAGCAGTACTTC. Protein product: CASSGIAGQYEQYF.

The genes are TRBV28 and TRBJ1-3; possibly TRBD1 for D (6 bases). The CDR3 consists of 14 residues. V was cut by 4 bases and J by 4 bases, with 11 bases left in between. CDR1 is MDHEN, CDR2 SYDVKM, per germline. The CDR3 region has the DNA TGTGCCAGCAGTTCCCCTGGACAGGGAAACACCATATATTTT. Translating it yields CASSSPGQGNTIYF.

The chain couples TRBV4-3 to TRBJ2-7; D ambiguous. The V end was cut by 1 base, the J end by 5 bases, with 15 bases between. The CDR3 is made up of 15 amino acids. Germline V gives CDR1 LGHNA, CDR2 YSLEER. CDR3 sequence: CASSQGPGPEDEQYF. CDR3 DNA: TGCGCCAGCAGCCAAGGTCCCGGACCAGAGGACGAGCAGTACTTC.

The rearrangement links TRBV20-1 to TRBJ1-2; D uncertain. The V end was cut by 2 bases, the J end by 7 bases, with 5 bases between. CDR3 size: 10 residues. Germline V gives CDR1 DFQATT, CDR2 SNEGSKA (reference sequence). CDR3 nucleotides: TGCAGTGCTAGACGTGGTGGCTACACCTTC. It translates to CSARRGGYTF.

The chain links TRBV5-6 to TRBJ1-6; 12 bases agree with TRBD1. Trimming took 4 bases from V and 11 from J; bases not matched to a gene: 4. CDR1 and CDR2 from the germline V gene are SGHDT and YYEEEE. The CDR3 runs to 14 residues. CDR3 sequence (DNA): TGTGCCAGCAGCAGGGACAGGGGGCCTACACCCCTCCACTTT. This sequence encodes CASSRDRGPTPLHF.

The genes are TRBV27 and TRBJ2-3; D is perhaps TRBD2 (6 bases). V was shortened by 9 bases and J by 0 bases, with 10 bases between the two germline ends. CDR3 length: 13 residues. Germline lookup yields CDR1 MNHEY and CDR2 SMNVEV (reference sequence). In DNA, the CDR3 is TGTGCCAGGACTAGGGGCAGCACAGATACGCAGTATTTT. It is translated as CARTRGSTDTQYF.

This clone was seen just once. The genes are TRBV2 and TRBJ2-3; D is undetermined. With 2 bases removed from V and 2 bases from J, the gap between germline ends came to 11 bases. Germline loops: CDR1 SNHLY, CDR2 FYNNEI. The CDR3 length is 15 residues. CDR3 residues: CASSERGGDTDTQYF. For the CDR3, the DNA is TGTGCCAGCAGTGAACGTGGTGGGGACACAGATACGCAGTATTTT.

The rearrangement uses TRBV28 and TRBJ2-7, with unresolved D. V shed 4 bases and J shed 1 base, with 8 bases lying between them. Germline CDR1 and CDR2: MDHEN and SYDVKM. The CDR3 has 13 amino acids. The CDR3 nucleotides are TGTGCCAGCAGTTCTAGTGGATCCTACGAGCAGTACTTC. This gives the protein CASSSSGSYEQYF.

The chain recombines TRBV18 with TRBJ1-2, with TRBD1 matching 7 bases. CDR3 length equals 16 residues. Germline CDR1 is KGHSH and CDR2 is LQKENI. After removal of 5 bases from V and 3 bases from J, the junction contained 12 bases not matched to a gene. CDR3 nucleotide sequence: TGTGCCAGCTCAGAATTACAGGGGAAAGTGGACTATGGCTACACCTTC. It yields the protein CASSELQGKVDYGYTF.

The chain couples TRBV5-1 to TRBJ2-3; the D is unclear. The CDR3 is 13 amino acids. Germline CDR1 reads SGHRS; CDR2 reads YFSETQ. Trimming took 4 bases from V and 2 from J, leaving 8 bases between them. This CDR3 reads CASSIRTTDTQYF. The CDR3 DNA reads as TGCGCCAGCAGCATCCGGACCACAGATACGCAGTATTTT.

The chain has TRBV7-9 and TRBJ1-4; D might be TRBD1 (5 bases). Germline V gives CDR1 SEHNR, CDR2 FQNEAQ (reference sequence). The V gene lost 7 bases and the J gene lost 0 bases, with 12 bases spanning the gap. The CDR3 is 15 residues long. CDR3 sequence (DNA): TGTGCCAGCAACCCCGGGACCGCAACTAATGAAAAACTGTTTTTT. Its translation is CASNPGTATNEKLFF.

This chain connects TRBV30 to TRBJ2-7; 7 bases line up with TRBD2. The CDR3 totals 14 residues. Germline V gives CDR1 GTSNPN, CDR2 SVGIG (reference sequence). The junction had 12 bases not matched to a gene; V was cut back by 8 bases and J by 2 bases. The chain's CDR3 is CATARDYPTYEQYF. CDR3 DNA sequence: TGTGCCACAGCCCGGGACTACCCTACCTACGAGCAGTACTTC.

This clone was detected only once. The gene calls are TRBV5-5 and TRBJ2-7, with D tentatively TRBD2 (6 bases). V lost 4 bases and J lost 2, with 16 bases in between. This CDR3 contains 15 residues. In germline, CDR1 is SGHKS, CDR2 YYEKEE (reference sequence). CDR3 in DNA: TGTGCCAGCAGCATGACCGGGACTTTTACCTACGAGCAGTACTTC. Protein sequence: CASSMTGTFTYEQYF.

The rearrangement uses TRBV28 and TRBJ2-3, with a weak D call TRBD1 (6 bases). Germline V gene sequence: CDR1 MDHEN, CDR2 SYDVKM. The CDR3 runs 13 residues. The germline V and J ends were trimmed by 5 bases and 5 bases, with 11 bases remaining between them. The CDR3 nucleotides are TGTGCCAGCAGTCGGCAGGGGATAGATACGCAGTATTTT. This translates into CASSRQGIDTQYF. The entire variable domain, with the rest obtained from reference TRBV28 and TRBJ2-3, is as follows: DVKVTQSSRYLVKRTGEKVFLECVQDMDHENMFWYRQDPGLGLRLIYFSYDVKMKEKGDIPEGYSVSREKKERFSLILESASTNQTSMYLCASSRQGIDTQYFGPGTRLTVL.